A selection of T cell receptor beta chains follows, all from one sample in a study of cytotoxic CD8 clonotypes in ibrutinib-treated CLL. The table came from immunoSEQ multiplex PCR; TCRdb's copy has only in-frame clones and leaves some out. Of about 89,000 clones in the sample, 60% to 80% were seen once. The sequences come from PBMCs, collected after 12 months of ibrutinib treatment. Receptor source: a human donor with chronic lymphocytic leukemia. Both conserved end residues are part of each CDR3. The D gene is left open where the match is weak. Only some rows state a clone size, as once, few, many or a class for expanded clones.

j_call d_call clone_size v_call cdr3_aa cdr3_nt
TRBJ1-4 NA NA TRBV19 CASSISANEKLFF TGTGCCAGTAGTATCTCCGCTAATGAAAAACTGTTTTTT
TRBJ1-2 TRBD1 NA TRBV29-1 CSGGQGDYGYTF TGCAGCGGCGGACAGGGAGACTATGGCTACACCTTC
TRBJ2-7 NA NA TRBV13 CASSGRDYEQYF TGTGCCAGCAGCGGACGGGACTACGAGCAGTACTTC
TRBJ2-1 NA NA TRBV11-3 CASSLAGTDEQFF TGTGCCAGCAGCCTGGCGGGTACTGATGAGCAGTTCTTC
TRBJ2-3 TRBD1 NA TRBV6-1 CASSDQQGADTQYF TGTGCCAGCAGTGACCAACAGGGGGCAGATACGCAGTATTTT
TRBJ1-1 NA NA TRBV18 CASSPPNGGMNTEAFF TGTGCCAGCTCACCACCGAACGGGGGGATGAACACTGAAGCTTTCTTT
TRBJ2-3 NA NA TRBV4-3 CASSQTTGLTDTQYF TGCGCCAGCAGCCAAACAACAGGGCTAACAGATACGCAGTATTTT
TRBJ2-5 TRBD2 few TRBV7-9 CASSSFGGGPQETQYF TGTGCCAGCAGCTCGTTCGGCGGGGGGCCCCAAGAGACCCAGTACTTC
TRBJ1-2 NA NA TRBV6-1 CASSVNYGYTF TGTGCCAGCAGTGTAAACTATGGCTACACCTTC
TRBJ2-5 TRBD1 many TRBV18 CASSKGQEETQYF TGTGCCAGCTCAAAGGGACAGGAAGAGACCCAGTACTTC
TRBJ2-7 NA few TRBV27 CASSFLQGDYEQYF TGTGCCAGCAGTTTTTTACAGGGCGACTACGAGCAGTACTTC
TRBJ1-2 NA NA TRBV5-4 CASSSTGFPGYTF TGTGCCAGCAGCTCCACAGGGTTTCCTGGCTACACCTTC
TRBJ2-5 TRBD2 NA TRBV7-2 CASSLELAGGETQYF TGTGCCAGCAGCTTAGAGCTAGCGGGGGGGGAGACCCAGTACTTC
TRBJ1-5 NA NA TRBV9 CASSPGSAINQPQHF TGTGCCAGCAGCCCCGGGTCCGCTATCAATCAGCCCCAGCATTTT
TRBJ2-5 TRBD2 NA TRBV30 CAWSVGSGGTQYF TGTGCCTGGAGTGTAGGGTCGGGGGGGACCCAGTACTTC
TRBJ1-3 NA NA TRBV9 CASSVATGRSGSGNTIYF TGTGCCAGCAGCGTAGCTACGGGGAGGTCAGGCTCTGGAAACACCATATATTTT
TRBJ1-1 NA NA TRBV27 CASRPVGSGNTEAFF TGTGCCAGCAGGCCCGTTGGGAGCGGGAACACTGAAGCTTTCTTT
TRBJ1-6 NA few TRBV28 CASRPPGRASSPLHF TGTGCCAGCAGACCCCCGGGCAGGGCTTCGTCACCCCTCCACTTT
TRBJ1-5 NA few TRBV27 CASSLPGVVGDDSIGNQPQHF TGTGCCAGCAGTTTACCGGGTGTGGTAGGGGATGACAGTATCGGCAATCAGCCCCAGCATTTT